This T cell receptor beta chain was identified in a study of CD8+ T cells in alopecia areata. The overall study: The study gave treated patients oral tofacitinib at 5 to 10 mg twice daily. Tofacitinib was given for 6 to 18 months, then stopped for 6 months. For treated patients, severity scores reflected the percentage of scalp area affected. Findings and caveats of the study: Higher clonality than in normal scalp was seen in lesional scalp, especially alopecia totalis/universalis.

RNA was extracted and reverse transcribed into cDNA as the sequencing template. Clones were sequenced by immunoSEQ multiplex PCR, and TCRdb holds only the in-frame ones, with some missing. The sample gives approximately 160,000 clones, less than 70% of which show up once; 11% to 15% is in the top ten. The treatment is: oral pan-JAK inhibitor, 5-10 mg twice daily. A single count supports this clone. What it recognizes is unknown. Other nucleotide sequences from this sample produce the same CDR3. Trimming removed 0 bases from V and 7 bases from J, with 2 bases in between. This CDR3 has 11 amino acids. Germline CDR1 and CDR2: MNHNY and SVGAGI (reference sequence).

The genes are TRBV6-6 and TRBJ2-3; no clear D. The sequence came from a human donor with alopecia areata. The source was CD4+ T cells sorted from blood, collected at week 24, from a patient treated with tofacitinib. CDR3: CASSYSYTQYF. The CDR3 DNA sequence: TGTGCCAGCAGTTACTCATATACGCAGTATTTT.